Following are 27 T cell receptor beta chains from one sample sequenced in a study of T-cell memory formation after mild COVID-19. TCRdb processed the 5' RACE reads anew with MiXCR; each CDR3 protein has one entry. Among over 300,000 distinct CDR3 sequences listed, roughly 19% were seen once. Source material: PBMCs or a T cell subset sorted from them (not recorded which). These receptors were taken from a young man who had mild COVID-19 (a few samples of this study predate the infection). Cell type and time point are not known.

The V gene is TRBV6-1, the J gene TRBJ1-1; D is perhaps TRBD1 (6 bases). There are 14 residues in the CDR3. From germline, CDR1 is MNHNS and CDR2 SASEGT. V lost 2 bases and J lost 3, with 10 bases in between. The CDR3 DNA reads TGTGCCAGCAGTGAAATGGCAGGGGACACTGAAGCTTTCTTT. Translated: CASSEMAGDTEAFF.

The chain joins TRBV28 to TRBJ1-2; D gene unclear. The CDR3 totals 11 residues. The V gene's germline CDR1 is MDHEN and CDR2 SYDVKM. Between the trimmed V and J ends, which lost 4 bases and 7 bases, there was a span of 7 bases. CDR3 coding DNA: TGTGCCAGCAGTTGGTCGGGTGGCTACACCTTC. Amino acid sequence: CASSWSGGYTF.

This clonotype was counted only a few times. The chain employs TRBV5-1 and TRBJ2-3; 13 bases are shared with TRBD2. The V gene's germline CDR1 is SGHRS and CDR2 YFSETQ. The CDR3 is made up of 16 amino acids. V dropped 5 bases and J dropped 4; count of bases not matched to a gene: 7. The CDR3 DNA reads TGCGCCAGCAGGACTGGACTAGCGGGGGAGGCAGATACGCAGTATTTT. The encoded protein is CASRTGLAGEADTQYF.

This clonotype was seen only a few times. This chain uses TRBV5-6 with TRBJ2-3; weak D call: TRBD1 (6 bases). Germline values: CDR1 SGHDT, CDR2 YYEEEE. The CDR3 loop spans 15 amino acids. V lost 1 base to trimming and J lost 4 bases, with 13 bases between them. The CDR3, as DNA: TGTGCCAGCAGCTTGCCAGGGGAGAGCGCAGATACGCAGTATTTT. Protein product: CASSLPGESADTQYF.

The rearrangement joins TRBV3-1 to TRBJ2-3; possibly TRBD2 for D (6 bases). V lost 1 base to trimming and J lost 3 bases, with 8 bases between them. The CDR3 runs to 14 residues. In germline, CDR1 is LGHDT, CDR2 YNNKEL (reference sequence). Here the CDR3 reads CASSQAGETDTQYF. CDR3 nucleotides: TGTGCCAGCAGCCAAGCGGGGGAAACAGATACGCAGTATTTT.

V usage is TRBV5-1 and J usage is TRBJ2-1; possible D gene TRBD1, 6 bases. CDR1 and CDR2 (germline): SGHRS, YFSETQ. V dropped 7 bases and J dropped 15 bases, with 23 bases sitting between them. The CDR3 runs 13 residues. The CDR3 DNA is TGCGCCAGCCGGAGGCAGGGGCAGGGTTCGCGGTTCTTC. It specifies CASRRQGQGSRFF. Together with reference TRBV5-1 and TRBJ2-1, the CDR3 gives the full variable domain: KAGVTQTPRYLIKTRGQQVTLSCSPISGHRSVSWYQQTPGQGLQFLFEYFSETQRNKGNFPGRFSGRQFSNSRSEMNVSTLELGDSALYLCASRRQGQGSRFFGPGTRLTVL.

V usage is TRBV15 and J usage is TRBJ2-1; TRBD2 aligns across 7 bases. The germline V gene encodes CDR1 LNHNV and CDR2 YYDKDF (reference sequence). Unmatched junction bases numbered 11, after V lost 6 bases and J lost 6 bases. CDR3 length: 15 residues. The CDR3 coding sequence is TGTGCCACCAGGATCCCGGGACTACCTTCCAATGAGCAGTTCTTC. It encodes CATRIPGLPSNEQFF.

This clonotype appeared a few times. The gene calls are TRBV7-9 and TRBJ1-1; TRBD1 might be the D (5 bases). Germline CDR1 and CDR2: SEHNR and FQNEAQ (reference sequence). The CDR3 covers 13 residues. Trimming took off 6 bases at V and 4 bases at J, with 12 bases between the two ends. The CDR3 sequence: CASSSMGGTEAFF. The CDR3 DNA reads TGTGCCAGCAGTTCAATGGGGGGCACTGAAGCTTTCTTT.

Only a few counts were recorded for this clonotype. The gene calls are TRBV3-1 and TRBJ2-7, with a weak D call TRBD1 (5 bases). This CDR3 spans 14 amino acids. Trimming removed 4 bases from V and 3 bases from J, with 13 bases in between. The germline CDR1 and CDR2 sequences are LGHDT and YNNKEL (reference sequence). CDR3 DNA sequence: TGTGCCAGCAGCCCAACCGGCAGGGTCTACGAGCAGTACGTC. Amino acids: CASSPTGRVYEQYV.

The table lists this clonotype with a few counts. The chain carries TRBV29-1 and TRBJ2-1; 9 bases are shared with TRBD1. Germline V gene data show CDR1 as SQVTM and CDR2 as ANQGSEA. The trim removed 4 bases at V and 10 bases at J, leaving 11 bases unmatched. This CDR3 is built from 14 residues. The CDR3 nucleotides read TGCAGCGTTGGGGACAGGGTAGACTCGGGGGAGCAGTTCTTC. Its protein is CSVGDRVDSGEQFF.

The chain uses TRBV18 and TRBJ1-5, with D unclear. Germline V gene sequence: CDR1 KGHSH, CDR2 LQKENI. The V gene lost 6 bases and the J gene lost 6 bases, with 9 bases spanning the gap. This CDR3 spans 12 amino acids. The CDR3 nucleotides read TGTGCCAGCTCGGACGGTGGTCAGCCCCAGCATTTT. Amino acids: CASSDGGQPQHF.

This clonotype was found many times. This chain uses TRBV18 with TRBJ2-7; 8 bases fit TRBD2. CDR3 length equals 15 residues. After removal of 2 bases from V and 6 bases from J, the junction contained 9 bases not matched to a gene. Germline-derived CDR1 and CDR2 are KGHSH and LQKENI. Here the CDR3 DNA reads TGTGCCAGCTCACCAGGGACTAGGGGGAGTGTCGAGCAGTACGTC. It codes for CASSPGTRGSVEQYV.

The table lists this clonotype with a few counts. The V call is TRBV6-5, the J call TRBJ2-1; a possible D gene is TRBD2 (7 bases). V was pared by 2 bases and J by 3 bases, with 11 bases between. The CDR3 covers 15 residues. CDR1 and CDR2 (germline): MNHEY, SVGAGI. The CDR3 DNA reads TGTGCCAGCAGTTACGCGGGGGACATCTACAATGAGCAGTTCTTC. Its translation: CASSYAGDIYNEQFF.

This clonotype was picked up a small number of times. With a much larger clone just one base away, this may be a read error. The CDR3 loop is CASSLVTWDTQYF. The CDR3, as DNA: TGTGCCAGCAGCTTAGTAACTTGGGATACGCAGTATTTT. The chain recombines TRBV7-9 with TRBJ2-3; D gene ambiguous. The CDR3 contains 13 residues. The V and J ends lost 1 base and 6 bases respectively, with 8 bases between them. Germline CDR1 reads SEHNR; CDR2 reads FQNEAQ (reference sequence).

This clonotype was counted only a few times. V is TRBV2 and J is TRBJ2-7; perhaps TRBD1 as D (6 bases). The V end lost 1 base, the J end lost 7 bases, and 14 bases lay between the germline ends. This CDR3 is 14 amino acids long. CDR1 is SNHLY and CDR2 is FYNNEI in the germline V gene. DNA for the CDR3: TGTGCCAGCAGTGAAGGTAACAGGGCGGCTGAGCAGTACTTC. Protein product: CASSEGNRAAEQYF. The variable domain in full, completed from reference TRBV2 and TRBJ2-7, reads EPEVTQTPSHQVTQMGQEVILRCVPISNHLYFYWYRQILGQKVEFLVSFYNNEISEKSEIFDDQFSVERPDGSNFTLKIRSTKLEDSAMYFCASSEGNRAAEQYFGPGTRLTVT.

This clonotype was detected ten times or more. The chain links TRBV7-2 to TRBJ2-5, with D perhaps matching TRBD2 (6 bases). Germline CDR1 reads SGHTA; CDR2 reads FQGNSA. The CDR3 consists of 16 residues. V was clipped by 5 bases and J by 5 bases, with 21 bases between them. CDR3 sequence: CASSPNPRGLMETQYF. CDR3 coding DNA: TGTGCCAGCAGCCCTAACCCACGGGGACTCATGGAGACCCAGTACTTC.

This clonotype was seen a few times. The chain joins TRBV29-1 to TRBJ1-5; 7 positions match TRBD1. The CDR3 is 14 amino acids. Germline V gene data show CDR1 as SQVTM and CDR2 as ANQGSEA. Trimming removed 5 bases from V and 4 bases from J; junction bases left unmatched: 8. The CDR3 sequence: CSVKGGEGNQPQHF. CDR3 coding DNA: TGCAGCGTTAAAGGGGGCGAGGGAAATCAGCCCCAGCATTTT. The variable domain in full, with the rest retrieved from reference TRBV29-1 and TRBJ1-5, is SAVISQKPSRDICQRGTSLTIQCQVDSQVTMMFWYRQQPGQSLTLIATANQGSEATYESGFVIDKFPISRPNLTFSTLTVSNMSPEDSSIYLCSVKGGEGNQPQHFGDGTRLSIL.

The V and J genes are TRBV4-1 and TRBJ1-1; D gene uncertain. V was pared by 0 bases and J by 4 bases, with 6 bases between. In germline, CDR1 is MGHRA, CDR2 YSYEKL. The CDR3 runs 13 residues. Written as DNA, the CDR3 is TGCGCCAGCAGCCAAGATGGAGTCACTGAAGCTTTCTTT. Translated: CASSQDGVTEAFF.

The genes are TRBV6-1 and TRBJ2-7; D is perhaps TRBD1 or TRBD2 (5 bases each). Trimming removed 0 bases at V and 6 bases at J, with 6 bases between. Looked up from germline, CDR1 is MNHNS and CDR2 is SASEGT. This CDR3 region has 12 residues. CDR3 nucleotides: TGTGCCAGCAGTGAAGCGAGGGGCGAGCAGTACTTC. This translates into CASSEARGEQYF.

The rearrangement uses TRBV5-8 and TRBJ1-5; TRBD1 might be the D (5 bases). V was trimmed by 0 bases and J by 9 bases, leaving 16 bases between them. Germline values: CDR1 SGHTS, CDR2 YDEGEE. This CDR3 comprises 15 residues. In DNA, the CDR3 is TGTGCCAGCAGCTTGGCCGTGGGGGGTGTTAGGCCCCAGCATTTT. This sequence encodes CASSLAVGGVRPQHF.

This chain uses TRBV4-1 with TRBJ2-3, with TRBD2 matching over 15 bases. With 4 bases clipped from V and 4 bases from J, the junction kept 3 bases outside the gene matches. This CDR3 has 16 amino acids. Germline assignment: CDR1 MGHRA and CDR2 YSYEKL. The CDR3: CASSLGLAGGSDTQYF. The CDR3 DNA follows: TGCGCCAGCAGCCTGGGACTAGCGGGGGGTTCAGATACGCAGTATTTT.

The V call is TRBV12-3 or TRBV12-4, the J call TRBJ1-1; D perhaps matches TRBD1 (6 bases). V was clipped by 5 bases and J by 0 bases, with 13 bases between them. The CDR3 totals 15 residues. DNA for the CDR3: TGTGCCAGCAGTCCCAGGGGAAGCATGAACACTGAAGCTTTCTTT. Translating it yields CASSPRGSMNTEAFF.

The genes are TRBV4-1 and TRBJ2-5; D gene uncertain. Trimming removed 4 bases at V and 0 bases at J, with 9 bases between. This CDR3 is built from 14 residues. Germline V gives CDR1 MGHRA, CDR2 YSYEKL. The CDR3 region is CASSPFVDQETQYF. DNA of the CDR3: TGCGCCAGCAGCCCTTTTGTGGACCAAGAGACCCAGTACTTC.

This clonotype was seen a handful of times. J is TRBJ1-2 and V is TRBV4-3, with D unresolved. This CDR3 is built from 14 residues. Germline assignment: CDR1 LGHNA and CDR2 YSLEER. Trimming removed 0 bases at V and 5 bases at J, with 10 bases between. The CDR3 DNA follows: TGCGCCAGCAGCCAAGATGTAGGGCTATATGGCTACACCTTC. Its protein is CASSQDVGLYGYTF.

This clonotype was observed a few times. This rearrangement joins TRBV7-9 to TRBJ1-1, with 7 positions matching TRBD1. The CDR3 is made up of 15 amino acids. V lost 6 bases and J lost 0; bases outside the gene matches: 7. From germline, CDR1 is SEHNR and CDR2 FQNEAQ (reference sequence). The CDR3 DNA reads TGTGCCAGCAGGATGAACAGGGGCCTGAACACTGAAGCTTTCTTT. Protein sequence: CASRMNRGLNTEAFF.

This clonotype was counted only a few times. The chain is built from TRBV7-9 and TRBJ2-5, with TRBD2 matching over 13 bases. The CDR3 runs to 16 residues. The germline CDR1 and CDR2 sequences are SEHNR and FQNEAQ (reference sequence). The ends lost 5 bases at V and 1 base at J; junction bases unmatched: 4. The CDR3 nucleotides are TGTGCCAGCAGCCGAGGACTAGCGGGGGTCCAAGAGACCCAGTACTTC. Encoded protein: CASSRGLAGVQETQYF.

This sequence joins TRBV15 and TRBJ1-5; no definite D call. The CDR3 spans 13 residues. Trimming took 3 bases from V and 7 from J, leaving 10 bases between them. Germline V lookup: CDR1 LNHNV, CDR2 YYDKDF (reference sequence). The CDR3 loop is CATSRRAGQPQHF. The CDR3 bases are TGTGCCACCAGCAGGCGGGCGGGCCAGCCCCAGCATTTT.